This T cell receptor beta chain was profiled in a study of blood T cell repertoires in COVID-19. Study summary: The study drew acute and convalescent COVID-19 samples from the United States, Italy and Spain. The cDNA or gDNA used as material had been derived from T cells, B-cell-depleted T cells, or PBMCs.

The CDR3 loop spans 18 amino acids. CDR1 and CDR2 (germline): MDHEN, SYDVKM. V was clipped by 6 bases and J by 4 bases; unmatched bases: 18. The protocol was immunoSEQ multiplex PCR, while the TCRdb copy is restricted to in-frame clones and leaves out a portion. Of 250,000 or so clones listed, approximately 86% are singletons. At least ten counts were recorded for this clone. This chain connects TRBV28 to TRBJ1-5; 7 bases map to TRBD1. This clonotype was sampled from a human donor in a cohort sampled during active COVID-19. Input material: peripheral blood. The DNA of the CDR3 is TGTGCCAGCAGCCGAAGGGGGCGAGGGTTTATTAGGAATCAGCCCCAGCATTTT. Its protein product is CASSRRGRGFIRNQPQHF.